Here is one TCR beta chain with its context. The assay was immunoSEQ multiplex PCR, and TCRdb's table has in-frame clones only and misses some. The sample has some 240,000 clones; around 80% are singletons. The data derive from a study of blood T cell repertoires in COVID-19. Trimming shortened V by 1 base and J by 8 bases, and 13 bases separated the two germline ends. Looked up from germline, CDR1 is SGHRS and CDR2 is YFSETQ. The CDR3 spans 14 residues. The clonotype was recovered from a woman in her forties who had recovered from COVID-19. The chain has TRBV5-1 and TRBJ1-3; no definite D call. The specimen was peripheral blood. CDR3 sequence: CASSLRAERDTIYF. The CDR3 nucleotides are TGCGCCAGCAGCTTGCGGGCCGAGCGGGACACCATATATTTT. Using reference TRBV5-1 and TRBJ1-3 for the parts outside the CDR3, the full variable domain is KAGVTQTPRYLIKTRGQQVTLSCSPISGHRSVSWYQQTPGQGLQFLFEYFSETQRNKGNFPGRFSGRQFSNSRSEMNVSTLELGDSALYLCASSLRAERDTIYFGEGSWLTVV.